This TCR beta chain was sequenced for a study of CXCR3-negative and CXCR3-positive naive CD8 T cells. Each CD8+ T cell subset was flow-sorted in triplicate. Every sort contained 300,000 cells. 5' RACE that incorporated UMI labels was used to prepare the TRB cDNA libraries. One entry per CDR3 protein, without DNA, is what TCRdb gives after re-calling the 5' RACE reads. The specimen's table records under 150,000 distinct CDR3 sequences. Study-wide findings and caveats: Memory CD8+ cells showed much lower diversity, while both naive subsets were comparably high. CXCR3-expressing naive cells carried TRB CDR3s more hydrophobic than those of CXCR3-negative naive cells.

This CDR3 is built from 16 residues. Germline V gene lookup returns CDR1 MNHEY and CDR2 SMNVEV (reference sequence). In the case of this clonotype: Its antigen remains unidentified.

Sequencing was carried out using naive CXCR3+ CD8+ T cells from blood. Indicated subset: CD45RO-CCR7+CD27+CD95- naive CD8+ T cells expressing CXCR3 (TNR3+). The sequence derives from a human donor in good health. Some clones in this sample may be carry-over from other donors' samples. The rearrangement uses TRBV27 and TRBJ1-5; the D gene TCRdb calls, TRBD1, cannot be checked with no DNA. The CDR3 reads CASSLSGRGSNQPQHF.